This T cell receptor beta chain was observed in a study of beta chain features in type 1 diabetes. Study as a whole: Patients were similar to healthy donors in age and gender (as well as in cell yields).

Every sorted population was more than 98% pure. V dropped 7 bases and J dropped 1; count of bases not matched to a gene: 9. Germline CDR1 reads MNHNS; CDR2 reads SASEGT. The CDR3 sequence is 15 residues long. The entirety of the isolated RNA underwent reverse transcription, so expressed TCRB transcripts were sequenced. Data came from immunoSEQ multiplex PCR; TCRdb stores just in-frame clones and leaves some out. Of around 280,000 clones listed, about 8.5% are singletons. The TCR sequence derives from a young woman in good health. The sample comprised central memory CD4+ T cells from blood. The rearrangement uses TRBV6-1 and TRBJ1-2; 7 bases are a match to TRBD1. The CDR3, as DNA: TGTGCCAGCAATCTAGGGACAGACTTTAACTATGGCTACACCTTC. Encoded protein: CASNLGTDFNYGYTF.